This T cell receptor (beta chain) was sequenced during a study of response to subunit inactivated influenza vaccine. Study-wide results and caveats: Every seasonal influenza vaccination brings in few new T cells, the authors suggested.

The germline gives CDR1 SEHNR, CDR2 FQNEAQ (reference sequence). The length of the CDR3 is 14 residues. V dropped 1 base and J dropped 5 bases, with 11 bases sitting between them. TCRdb processed the RT-PCR reads anew with MiXCR; each CDR3 protein has one entry. The sample has hundreds of thousands of distinct CDR3 sequences, more than 15% seen once. This clonotype was counted only a few times. The antigen remains unidentified. The sequence came from a man aged 50 to 60 who received an inactivated influenza vaccine. V usage is TRBV7-9 and J usage is TRBJ1-2; D ambiguous. Source: PBMCs from blood, taken roughly 13 days after vaccination. The CDR3 coding sequence is TGTGCCAGCAGCTTAGGTAACAGCGATTATGGCTACACCTTC. Translation gives CASSLGNSDYGYTF. The variable domain in full, completed from reference TRBV7-9 and TRBJ1-2, reads DTGVSQNPRHKITKRGQNVTFRCDPISEHNRLYWYRQTLGQGPEFLTYFQNEAQLEKSRLLSDRFSAERPKGSFSTLEIQRTEQGDSAMYLCASSLGNSDYGYTFGSGTRLTVV.